The next 10 T cell receptor beta chains were all read from a single sample in a study of cytomegalovirus exposure and HLA in healthy donors. PCR employed 60 Vbeta and 13 Jbeta primers. Libraries were prepared by immunoSEQ multiplex PCR; TCRdb keeps only in-frame clonotypes and omits some of them. Here the sample spans approximately 250,000 clones, 85% being singletons. The sequencing input was PBMCs. These TCRs come from a girl aged 2-10 years in good health and CMV-seronegative.

The chain carries TRBV6-5 and TRBJ1-2; TRBD1 is a possible D gene (6 bases). Germline V gene sequence: CDR1 MNHEY, CDR2 SVGAGI. This CDR3 comprises 14 residues. V was cut by 6 bases and J by 4 bases, with 15 bases left in between. The CDR3 DNA sequence: TGTGCCAGCAGCCCACAGACAGGTAGCTATGGCTACACCTTC. Translating it yields CASSPQTGSYGYTF.

V gene TRBV30 combines with J gene TRBJ1-5; D unresolved. This CDR3 comprises 13 residues. The germline V and J ends were trimmed by 3 bases and 6 bases, with 12 bases remaining between them. The germline V gene has CDR1 GTSNPN and CDR2 SVGIG (reference sequence). This CDR3 reads CAWRISVGQPQHF. CDR3 coding DNA: TGTGCCTGGAGGATCTCGGTCGGTCAGCCCCAGCATTTT.

The chain is built from TRBV4-1 and TRBJ2-5; D may be TRBD2 (5 bases). Germline assignment: CDR1 MGHRA and CDR2 YSYEKL. CDR3 length: 14 amino acids. V was cut by 1 base and J by 5 bases, with 11 bases left in between. The chain's CDR3 is CASSQGASTETQYF. For the CDR3, the DNA is TGCGCCAGCAGCCAAGGAGCTAGCACGGAGACCCAGTACTTC.

This clone was seen just once. This chain joins TRBV7-9 and TRBJ2-7; 7 bases match TRBD2. Germline trimming cut 4 bases from V and 3 bases from J; bases unmatched to any gene: 9. Germline-derived CDR1 and CDR2 are SEHNR and FQNEAQ (reference sequence). The CDR3 is made up of 15 amino acids. The CDR3 bases are TGTGCCAGCAGCTCCCGAGGGGAGGGGAGCTACGAGCAGTACTTC. It translates to CASSSRGEGSYEQYF.

The chain employs TRBV7-2 and TRBJ1-5; perhaps TRBD1 as D (6 bases). From germline, CDR1 is SGHTA and CDR2 FQGNSA. The CDR3 extends over 13 amino acids. Trimming removed 5 bases from V and 11 bases from J, with 16 bases in between. The CDR3 coding sequence is TGTGCCAGCAGCCCGGGACACCGCCGAGCCCAGCATTTT. Its translation is CASSPGHRRAQHF.

V is TRBV18 and J is TRBJ2-3; 10 nucleotides align to TRBD1. J lost 2 bases, V lost 5 bases, and 10 bases had no gene match. The CDR3 contains 17 residues. Germline-derived CDR1 and CDR2 are KGHSH and LQKENI. Here the CDR3 DNA reads TGTGCCAGCTCAGCCAGACAGGGGGCCCTGACCACAGATACGCAGTATTTT. It translates to CASSARQGALTTDTQYF.

The chain carries TRBV6-5 and TRBJ1-1; D gene unclear. The CDR3 has 14 amino acids. V was trimmed by 5 bases and J by 5 bases, leaving 15 bases between them. Germline V gene data show CDR1 as MNHEY and CDR2 as SVGAGI. The CDR3: CASSESGGPTEAFF. The CDR3 coding sequence is TGTGCCAGCAGTGAATCTGGAGGGCCAACTGAAGCTTTCTTT.

This chain joins TRBV6-5 and TRBJ2-5; the D gene is possibly TRBD1 (5 bases). CDR1 MNHEY and CDR2 SVGAGI come from the germline V gene. V dropped 8 bases and J dropped 9 bases, with 13 bases sitting between them. The CDR3 spans 11 residues. The CDR3 spells CASRSRVAQYF. Here the CDR3 DNA reads TGTGCCAGCCGAAGCAGGGTGGCCCAGTACTTC.

This clone was detected only once. The gene calls are TRBV6-5 and TRBJ1-2; no firm D call. V shed 5 bases and J shed 2 bases, with 9 bases lying between them. The germline CDR1 and CDR2 sequences are MNHEY and SVGAGI. The CDR3 is 13 residues long. The CDR3 is CASSESRNYGYTF. CDR3 nucleotides: TGTGCCAGCAGTGAATCGAGGAACTATGGCTACACCTTC.

This chain links TRBV29-1 with TRBJ1-2, with D unclear. The CDR3 contains 11 residues. Germline assignment: CDR1 SQVTM and CDR2 ANQGSEA. V gave up 4 bases and J gave up 8 bases, with 11 bases separating them. The CDR3 DNA reads as TGCAGCGTTGGGGGAGTAGCCGGCTACACCTTC. Translated, it gives CSVGGVAGYTF. Drawing the rest from reference TRBV29-1 and TRBJ1-2, the complete variable domain is SAVISQKPSRDICQRGTSLTIQCQVDSQVTMMFWYRQQPGQSLTLIATANQGSEATYESGFVIDKFPISRPNLTFSTLTVSNMSPEDSSIYLCSVGGVAGYTFGSGTRLTVV.